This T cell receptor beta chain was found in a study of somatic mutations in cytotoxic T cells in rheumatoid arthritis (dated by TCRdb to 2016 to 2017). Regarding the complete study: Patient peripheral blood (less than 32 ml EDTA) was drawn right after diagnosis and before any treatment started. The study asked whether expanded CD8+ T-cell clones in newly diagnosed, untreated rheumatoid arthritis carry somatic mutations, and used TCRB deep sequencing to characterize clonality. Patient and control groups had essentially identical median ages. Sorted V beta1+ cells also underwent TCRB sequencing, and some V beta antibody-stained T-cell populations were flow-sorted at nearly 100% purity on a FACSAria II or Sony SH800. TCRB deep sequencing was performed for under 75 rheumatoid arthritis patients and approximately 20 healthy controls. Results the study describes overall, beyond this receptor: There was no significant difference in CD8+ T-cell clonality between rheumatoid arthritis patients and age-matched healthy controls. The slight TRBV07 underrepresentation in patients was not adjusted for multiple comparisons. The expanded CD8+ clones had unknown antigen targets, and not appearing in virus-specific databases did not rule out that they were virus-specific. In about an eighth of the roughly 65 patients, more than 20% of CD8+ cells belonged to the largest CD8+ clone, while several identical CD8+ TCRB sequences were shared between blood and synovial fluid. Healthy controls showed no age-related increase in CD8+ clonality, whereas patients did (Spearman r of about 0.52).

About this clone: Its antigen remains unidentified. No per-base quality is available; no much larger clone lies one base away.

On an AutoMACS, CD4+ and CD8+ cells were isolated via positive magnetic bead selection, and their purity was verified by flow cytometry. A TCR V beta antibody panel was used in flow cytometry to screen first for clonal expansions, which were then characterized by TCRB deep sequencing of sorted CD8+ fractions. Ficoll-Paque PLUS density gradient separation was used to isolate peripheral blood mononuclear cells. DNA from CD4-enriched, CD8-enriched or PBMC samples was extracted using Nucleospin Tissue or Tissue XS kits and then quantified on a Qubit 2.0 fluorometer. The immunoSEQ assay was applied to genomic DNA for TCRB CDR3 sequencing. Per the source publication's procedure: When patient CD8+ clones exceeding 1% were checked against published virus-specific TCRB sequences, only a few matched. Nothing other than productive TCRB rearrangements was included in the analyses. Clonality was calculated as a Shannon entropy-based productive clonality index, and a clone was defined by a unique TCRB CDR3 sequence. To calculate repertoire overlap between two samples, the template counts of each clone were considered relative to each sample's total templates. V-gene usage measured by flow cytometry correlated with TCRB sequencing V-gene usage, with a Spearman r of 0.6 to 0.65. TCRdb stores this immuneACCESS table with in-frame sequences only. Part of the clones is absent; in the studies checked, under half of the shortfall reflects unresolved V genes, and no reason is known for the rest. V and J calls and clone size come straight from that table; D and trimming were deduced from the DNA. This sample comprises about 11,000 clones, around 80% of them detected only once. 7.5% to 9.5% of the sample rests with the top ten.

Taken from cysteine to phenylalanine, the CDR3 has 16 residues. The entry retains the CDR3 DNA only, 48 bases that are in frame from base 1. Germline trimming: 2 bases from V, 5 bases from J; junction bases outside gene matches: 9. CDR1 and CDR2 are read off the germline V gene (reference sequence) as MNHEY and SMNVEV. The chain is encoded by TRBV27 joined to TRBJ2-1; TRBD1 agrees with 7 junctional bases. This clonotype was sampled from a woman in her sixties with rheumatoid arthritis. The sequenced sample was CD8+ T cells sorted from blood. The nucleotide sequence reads TGTGCCAGCAGTTTACTGACAGGGAGATCCAACAATGAGCAGTTCTTC. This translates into CASSLLTGRSNNEQFF.